This T cell receptor beta chain was identified during a study of cytomegalovirus exposure and HLA in healthy donors. In the study overall: An analysis done earlier identified about 100 million unique TCR beta sequences from roughly 190 million T cells.

13 Jbeta primers and 60 Vbeta primers were used for the PCR. Some clones are missing from TCRdb's copy, which holds only in-frame ones; the method was immunoSEQ multiplex PCR. The sample gives about 160,000 clones, 65% to 85% of which show up once; 2.5% to 3.5% is in the top ten. This CDR3 contains 15 residues. In germline, CDR1 is ENHRY, CDR2 SYGVKD. The V and J ends lost 5 bases and 5 bases, in that order; junction bases with no gene match: 7. The source is a woman in her fifties or sixties in good health and CMV-seropositive. The specimen sequenced was PBMCs. This rearrangement joins TRBV10-3 to TRBJ2-1; 9 bases fit TRBD2. The CDR3 nucleotides are TGTGCCATCAGTTCAACTAGCGGGCATCACAATGAGCAGTTCTTC. This codes for CAISSTSGHHNEQFF.